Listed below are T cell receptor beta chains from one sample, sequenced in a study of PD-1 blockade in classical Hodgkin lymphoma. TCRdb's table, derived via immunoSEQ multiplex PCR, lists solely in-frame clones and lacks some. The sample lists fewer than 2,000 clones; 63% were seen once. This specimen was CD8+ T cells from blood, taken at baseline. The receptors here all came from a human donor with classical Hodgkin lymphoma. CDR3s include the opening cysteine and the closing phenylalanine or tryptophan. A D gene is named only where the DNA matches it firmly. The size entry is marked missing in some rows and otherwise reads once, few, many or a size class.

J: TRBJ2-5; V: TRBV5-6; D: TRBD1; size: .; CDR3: CASSLIRGLRETQYF; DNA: TGTGCCAGCAGCTTAATTAGGGGGCTCAGAGAGACCCAGTACTTC
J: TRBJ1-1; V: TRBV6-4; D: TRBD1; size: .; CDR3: CASRGQGIGTEAFF; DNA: TGTGCCAGCAGGGGACAGGGGATAGGTACTGAAGCTTTCTTT
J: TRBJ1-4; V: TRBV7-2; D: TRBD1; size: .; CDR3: CASSPQGGQSNEKLFF; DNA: TGCGCCAGCAGCCCTCAAGGGGGACAGAGTAATGAAAAACTGTTTTTT
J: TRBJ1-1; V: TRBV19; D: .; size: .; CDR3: CASSRDFAELTEAFF; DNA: TGTGCCAGTAGTAGGGATTTTGCGGAATTGACTGAAGCTTTCTTT
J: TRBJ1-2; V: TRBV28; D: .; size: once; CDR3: CASSPIRGLQYGYTF; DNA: TGTGCCAGCAGTCCGATCCGGGGGTTACAATATGGCTACACCTTC
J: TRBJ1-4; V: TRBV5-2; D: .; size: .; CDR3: CASSGQGATLEEKLFF; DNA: TGTGCCAGCAGCGGACAGGGGGCGACCCTGGAAGAAAAACTGTTTTTT
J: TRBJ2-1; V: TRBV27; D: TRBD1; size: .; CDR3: CASSLYGQGAGNEQFF; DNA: TGTGCCAGCAGTTTATACGGACAGGGGGCAGGTAATGAGCAGTTCTTC
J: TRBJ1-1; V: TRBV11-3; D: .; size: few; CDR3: CASSPAEGLNTEAFF; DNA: TGTGCCAGCAGCCCAGCGGAAGGGTTGAACACTGAAGCTTTCTTT
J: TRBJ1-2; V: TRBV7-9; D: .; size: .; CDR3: CASRPGQPARYGYTF; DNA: TGTGCCAGCAGACCAGGACAGCCCGCTAGGTATGGCTACACCTTC
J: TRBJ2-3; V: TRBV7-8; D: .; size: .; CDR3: CASSLQKADTQYF; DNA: TGTGCCAGCAGCTTACAGAAGGCAGATACGCAGTATTTT
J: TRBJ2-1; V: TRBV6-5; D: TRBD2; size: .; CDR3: CASSRREAYNEQFF; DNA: TGTGCCAGCAGTAGACGGGAGGCCTACAATGAGCAGTTCTTC
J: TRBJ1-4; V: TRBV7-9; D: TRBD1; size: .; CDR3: CASSLSTGVEKLFF; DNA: TGTGCCAGCAGCTTATCAACAGGGGTTGAAAAACTGTTTTTT
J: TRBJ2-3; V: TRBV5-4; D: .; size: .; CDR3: CASSFPTQLGDTQYF; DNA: TGTGCCAGCAGCTTCCCGACACAACTGGGAGATACGCAGTATTTT
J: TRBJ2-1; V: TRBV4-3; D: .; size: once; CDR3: CASSQDRGREQFF; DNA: TGCGCCAGCAGCCAAGACAGGGGAAGGGAGCAGTTCTTC
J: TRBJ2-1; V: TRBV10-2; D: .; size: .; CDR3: CARTPCNEQFF; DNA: TGCGCCAGGACGCCCTGCAATGAGCAGTTCTTC
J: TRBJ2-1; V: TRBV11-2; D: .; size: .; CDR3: CASSLTAVNEQFF; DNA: TGTGCCAGCAGCCTGACAGCAGTTAATGAGCAGTTCTTC
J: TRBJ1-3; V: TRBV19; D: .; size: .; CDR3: CASSVSGNTIYF; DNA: TGTGCCAGTAGTGTCTCTGGAAACACCATATATTTT
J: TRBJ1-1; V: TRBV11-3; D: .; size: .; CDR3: CASSLGQGMDTEAFF; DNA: TGTGCCAGCAGCTTAGGGCAGGGGATGGACACTGAAGCTTTCTTT
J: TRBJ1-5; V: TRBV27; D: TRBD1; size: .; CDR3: CASAGTGSEQPQHF; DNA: TGTGCCAGCGCCGGGACAGGGAGTGAACAGCCCCAGCATTTT
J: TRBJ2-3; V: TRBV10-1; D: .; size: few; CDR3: CASSGSRGTDTQYF; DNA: TGCGCCAGCAGCGGTTCCAGGGGAACAGATACGCAGTATTTT
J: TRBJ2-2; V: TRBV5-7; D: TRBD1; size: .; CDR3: CASSWTGGQETGELFF; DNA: TGTGCCAGCAGCTGGACAGGGGGACAAGAAACCGGGGAGCTGTTTTTT
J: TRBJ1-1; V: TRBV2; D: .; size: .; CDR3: CASFIPDRFESPTGEAFF; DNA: TGTGCCAGCTTTATCCCAGACAGGTTTGAGTCCCCAACGGGTGAAGCTTTCTTT
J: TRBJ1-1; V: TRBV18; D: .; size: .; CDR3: CASSPRGGEAFF; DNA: TGTGCCAGCTCACCCCGCGGGGGCGAAGCTTTCTTT
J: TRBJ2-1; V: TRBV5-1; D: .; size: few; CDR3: CASSTGTGGNNEQFF; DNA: TGCGCCAGCAGCACCGGGACCGGCGGTAACAATGAGCAGTTCTTC
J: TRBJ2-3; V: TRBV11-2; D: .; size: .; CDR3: CASSLGGATDTQYF; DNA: TGTGCCAGCAGCTTAGGGGGGGCCACAGATACGCAGTATTTT
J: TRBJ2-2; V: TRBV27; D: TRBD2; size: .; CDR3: CASSSWRGVNTGELFF; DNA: TGTGCCAGCAGTTCTTGGCGGGGGGTGAACACCGGGGAGCTGTTTTTT
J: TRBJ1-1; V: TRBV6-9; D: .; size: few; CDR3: CASSYFGEGAEAFF; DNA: TGTGCCAGCAGTTACTTCGGGGAGGGGGCTGAAGCTTTCTTT
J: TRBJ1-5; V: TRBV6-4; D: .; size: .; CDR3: CASSPNYSNQPQHF; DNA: TGTGCCAGCAGCCCTAACTATAGCAATCAGCCCCAGCATTTT
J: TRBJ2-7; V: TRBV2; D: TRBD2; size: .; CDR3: CASGTSGSYEQYF; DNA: TGTGCCAGCGGGACTAGCGGCTCCTACGAGCAGTACTTC
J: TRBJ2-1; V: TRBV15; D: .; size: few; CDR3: CATSGGWDEQFF; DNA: TGTGCCACTTCAGGAGGTTGGGATGAGCAGTTCTTC
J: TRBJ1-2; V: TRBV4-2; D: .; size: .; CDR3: CASSQGSPSTPYGYTF; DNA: TGTGCCAGCAGCCAAGGCAGTCCCAGCACACCCTATGGCTACACCTTC
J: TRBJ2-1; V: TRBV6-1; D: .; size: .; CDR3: CASSSRGSNEQFF; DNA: TGTGCCAGCAGTAGCCGGGGAAGCAATGAGCAGTTCTTC
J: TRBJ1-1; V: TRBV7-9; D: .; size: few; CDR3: CASSLGWDEAFF; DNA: TGTGCCAGCAGCCTCGGGTGGGACGAAGCTTTCTTT
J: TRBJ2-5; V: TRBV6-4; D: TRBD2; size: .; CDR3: CASRGGGAPQETQYF; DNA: TGTGCCAGCAGGGGCGGGGGGGCACCTCAAGAGACCCAGTACTTC
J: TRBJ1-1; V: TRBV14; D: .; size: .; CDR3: CASSQAGENTEAFF; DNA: TGTGCCAGCAGCCAAGCTGGGGAGAACACTGAAGCTTTCTTT
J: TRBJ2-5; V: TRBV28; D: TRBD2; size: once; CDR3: CASSLLLAGTQETQYF; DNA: TGTGCCAGCAGTTTGCTTCTAGCGGGTACTCAAGAGACCCAGTACTTC
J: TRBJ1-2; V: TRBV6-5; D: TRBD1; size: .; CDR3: CASSSTGFYGYTF; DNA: TGTGCCAGCAGTTCGACAGGGTTCTATGGCTACACCTTC
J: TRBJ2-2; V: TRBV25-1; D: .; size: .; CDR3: CASTPVGYTGELFF; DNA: TGTGCCAGCACCCCCGTTGGGTACACCGGGGAGCTGTTTTTT
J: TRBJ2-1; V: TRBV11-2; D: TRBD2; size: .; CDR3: CASISSGEGEQFF; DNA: TGTGCCAGCATCAGTAGCGGGGAAGGCGAGCAGTTCTTC
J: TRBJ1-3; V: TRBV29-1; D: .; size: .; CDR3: CSVGGPGGASGNTIYF; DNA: TGCAGCGTTGGAGGCCCGGGAGGGGCCTCTGGAAACACCATATATTTT
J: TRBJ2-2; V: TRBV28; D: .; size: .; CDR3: CASRRVFANTGELFF; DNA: TGTGCCAGCAGACGGGTCTTTGCAAACACCGGGGAGCTGTTTTTT
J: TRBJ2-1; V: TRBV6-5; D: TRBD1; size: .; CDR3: CASSLGQAPYNEQFF; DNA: TGTGCCAGCAGTCTGGGACAGGCCCCCTACAATGAGCAGTTCTTC
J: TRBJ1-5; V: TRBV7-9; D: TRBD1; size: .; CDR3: CASSFSTGRQPQHF; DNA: TGTGCCAGCAGCTTCTCGACAGGGAGGCAGCCCCAGCATTTT
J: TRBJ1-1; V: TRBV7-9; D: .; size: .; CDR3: CASSPLGNTEAFF; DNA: TGTGCCAGCAGCCCCTTGGGGAACACTGAAGCTTTCTTT
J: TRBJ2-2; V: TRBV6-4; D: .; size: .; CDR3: CASSASPSTGELFF; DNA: TGTGCCAGCAGTGCTAGCCCCTCCACCGGGGAGCTGTTTTTT
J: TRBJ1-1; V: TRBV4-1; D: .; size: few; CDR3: CASSHSGHTNTEAFF; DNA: TGCGCCAGCAGCCACAGTGGGCATACGAACACTGAAGCTTTCTTT
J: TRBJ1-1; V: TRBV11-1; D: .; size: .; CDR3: CASSIRDGTVEAFF; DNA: TGTGCCAGCAGCATAAGAGACGGGACGGTTGAAGCTTTCTTT
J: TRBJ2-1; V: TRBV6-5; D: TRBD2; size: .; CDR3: CASSYGSSGHNEQFF; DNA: TGTGCCAGCAGTTATGGTTCTAGCGGTCACAATGAGCAGTTCTTC
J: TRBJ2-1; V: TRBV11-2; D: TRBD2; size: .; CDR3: CASSLTSGALYNEQFF; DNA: TGTGCCAGCAGCCTCACTAGCGGGGCACTATACAATGAGCAGTTCTTC
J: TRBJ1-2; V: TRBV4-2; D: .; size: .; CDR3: CASSQYYGYTF; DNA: TGTGCCAGCAGCCAGTACTATGGCTACACCTTC
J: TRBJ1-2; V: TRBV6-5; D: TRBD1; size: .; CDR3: CASSSGGSGYTF; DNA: TGTGCCAGCAGTTCAGGGGGAAGTGGCTACACCTTC
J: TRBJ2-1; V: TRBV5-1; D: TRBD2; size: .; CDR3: CASSSFGTSSSYNEQFF; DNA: TGCGCCAGCAGCTCCTTCGGGACTAGCTCGTCCTACAATGAGCAGTTCTTC